This T cell receptor (beta chain) was sequenced during a study of blood T cell repertoires in COVID-19. Study as a whole: PBMCs, B-cell-depleted T cells, or T cells were the source of the cDNA or gDNA that made up the material.

The count of this clone is one. Here immunoSEQ multiplex PCR was the method, and the copy in TCRdb shows in-frame clones only, minus some. The sample lists 280,000 or so clones, over 75% occurring once. Material for sequencing was peripheral blood. This clonotype was sampled from a man between 18 and 29 years old with active or convalescent COVID-19.

CDR3 loop: CATSPLRGQNTEAFF. The CDR3 nucleotides are TGTGCCACCAGCCCCTTAAGGGGACAGAACACTGAAGCTTTCTTT. The chain uses TRBV15 and TRBJ1-1; possibly TRBD1 for D (6 bases). Germline assignment: CDR1 LNHNV and CDR2 YYDKDF (reference sequence). The CDR3 totals 15 residues. With 5 bases removed from V and 1 base from J, the gap between germline ends came to 14 bases.